Each of the 12 T cell receptor beta chains below was sequenced from the same sample in a study of OX40 agonist ivuxolimab in advanced cancers. Only in-frame clones appear in the TCRdb table, and some are missing; sequencing was by immunoSEQ multiplex PCR. The sample records fewer than 95,000 clones, 80% to 90% being singletons. The specimen comprised CD4+ or CD8+ T cells sorted from blood, sampled in a trial of the OX40 agonist ivuxolimab. All receptors come from an adult with an advanced solid tumor such as melanoma, head and neck, liver or kidney cancer.

The chain is built from TRBV28 and TRBJ2-7, with a possible D match to TRBD1 (6 bases). Per the germline V gene, CDR1 is MDHEN and CDR2 is SYDVKM. Trimming removed 2 bases from V and 9 bases from J, with 14 bases in between. The CDR3 sequence is 13 residues long. The CDR3 protein is CASSLGQATGQYF. CDR3 bases: TGTGCCAGCAGTTTAGGGCAAGCGACAGGGCAGTACTTC.

This clone was observed once. This chain joins TRBV28 and TRBJ2-5; D is ambiguous. Trimming left V 6 bases short and J 5 bases short, with 13 bases between. The CDR3 covers 13 residues. Germline CDR1 is MDHEN and CDR2 is SYDVKM. CDR3 in DNA: TGTGCCAGCAGGACGGGCCTGACGGAGACCCAGTACTTC. Translated: CASRTGLTETQYF.

The chain uses TRBV5-1 and TRBJ2-7; D possibly uses TRBD1 or TRBD2 (5 bases each). V lost 2 bases to trimming and J lost 3 bases, with 18 bases between them. This CDR3 has 16 amino acids. Germline V CDR1 and CDR2: SGHRS, YFSETQ. The CDR3 loop is CASSFYPTVGGYEQYV. CDR3 coding DNA: TGCGCCAGCAGCTTTTATCCAACAGTTGGGGGCTACGAGCAGTACGTC.

The chain uses TRBV4-2 and TRBJ1-6; 8 bases align to TRBD1. CDR1 and CDR2 (germline): LGHNA, YNFKEQ. V shed 4 bases, J shed 5 bases, and the junction held 4 bases outside the gene matches. The CDR3 runs 15 residues. CDR3 in DNA: TGTGCCAGCAGCCCCGGACAGGGTAATAATTCACCCCTCCACTTT. This gives the protein CASSPGQGNNSPLHF.

This clone has a single count. The rearrangement links TRBV7-9 to TRBJ2-2, with D perhaps given as TRBD1 or TRBD2 (5 bases each). From germline, CDR1 is SEHNR and CDR2 FQNEAQ (reference sequence). Between the trimmed V and J ends, which lost 5 bases and 3 bases, there was a span of 10 bases. This CDR3 spans 14 amino acids. For the CDR3, the DNA is TGTGCCAGCAGCGGGACCTTGGACACCGGGGAGCTGTTTTTT. Translation gives CASSGTLDTGELFF. The whole variable domain, filled in from reference TRBV7-9 and TRBJ2-2, reads DTGVSQNPRHKITKRGQNVTFRCDPISEHNRLYWYRQTLGQGPEFLTYFQNEAQLEKSRLLSDRFSAERPKGSFSTLEIQRTEQGDSAMYLCASSGTLDTGELFFGEGSRLTVL.

The chain employs TRBV19 and TRBJ1-2; D not certain. Trimming left V 10 bases short and J 0 bases short, with 18 bases between. CDR1 and CDR2 (germline): LNHDA, SQIVND (reference sequence). The CDR3 extends over 15 amino acids. The CDR3, as DNA: TGTGCCACTTCGAGTTTGGGGATCCCTAACTATGGCTACACCTTC. Translation: CATSSLGIPNYGYTF.

The rearrangement joins TRBV18 to TRBJ1-5; TRBD1 matches 9 bases. The CDR3 length is 15 residues. CDR1 KGHSH and CDR2 LQKENI come from the germline V gene. The ends lost 3 bases at V and 8 bases at J; junction bases unmatched: 8. The CDR3 coding sequence is TGTGCCAGCTCACCGCGGTACAGGGGGCTAGAGCCCCAGCATTTT. This gives the protein CASSPRYRGLEPQHF.

The chain uses TRBV5-4 and TRBJ2-1; 7 bases align to TRBD2. The CDR3 runs 16 residues. Germline loops: CDR1 SGHNT, CDR2 YYREEE (reference sequence). The trim removed 4 bases at V and 9 bases at J, leaving 16 bases unmatched. CDR3 sequence reads: CASSPARAPSGGEQFF. The CDR3 DNA reads as TGTGCCAGCAGCCCGGCTCGCGCACCCTCGGGGGGTGAGCAGTTCTTC.

The CDR3 protein is CASSWGLVSDEQFF. CDR3 DNA: TGCGCCAGCAGCTGGGGACTAGTAAGTGATGAGCAGTTCTTC. V usage is TRBV5-1 and J usage is TRBJ2-1; 8 nucleotides agree with TRBD2. Germline CDR1 SGHRS, CDR2 YFSETQ. V was pared by 3 bases and J by 8 bases, with 7 bases of the junction left unmatched. This CDR3 spans 14 amino acids.

The CDR3 DNA sequence: TGTGCCAGCGGGGAAGAGACCCAGTACTTC. Protein product: CASGEETQYF. The J gene is TRBJ2-5, the V gene TRBV6-5; no clear D. In germline, CDR1 is MNHEY, CDR2 SVGAGI. Trimming took 8 bases from V and 3 from J, leaving 4 bases between them. This CDR3 contains 10 residues.

This clone was recorded only once. CDR3 region: CASSPLQGLHSGELFF. CDR3 sequence (DNA): TGTGCCAGCTCACCACTACAGGGGCTCCATTCCGGGGAGCTGTTTTTT. The chain carries TRBV18 and TRBJ2-2; TRBD1 agrees at 7 bases. V lost 1 base to trimming and J lost 6 bases; unmatched junction nucleotides: 8. This CDR3 has 16 amino acids. Germline V CDR1 and CDR2: KGHSH, LQKENI.

The chain joins TRBV11-2 to TRBJ2-3; no clear D. There are 14 residues in the CDR3. Trimming took 2 bases from V and 2 from J, leaving 8 bases between them. Germline CDR1 is SGHAT and CDR2 is FQNNGV. This CDR3 reads CASSLREYTDTQYF. As DNA, the CDR3 is TGTGCCAGCAGCTTACGAGAATACACAGATACGCAGTATTTT.